A selection of T cell receptor delta chains follows, all from one sample in a study of human gamma delta and Vdelta1 T cells. Antigens of these TCRs are unknown. TCRdb redid clone calling on the PCR reads using CATT. The sample shows about 6,400 delta-chain clones, around two fifths of them seen only once. The source material was Vdelta1 gamma-delta T cells from blood grown in culture (DOT cells). The receptors were gathered from a human donor in good health. Both conserved end residues are part of each CDR3. Fields, in order: J gene, D gene, clone size, V gene, CDR3 DNA, CDR3 protein. A D gene is named only where the DNA matches it firmly. Expanded clones are given a class, and other clones once, few, many or no size at all.

>TRDJ1|TRDD3|few|TRDV1
TGTGCTCTTGGGGAACTATTTCCAGACCAGAGCAACCACTGGGGGATCCCGAGGCTCATCTTT
CALGELFPDQSNHWGIPRLIF
>TRDJ1|TRDD2|-|TRDV1
TGTGCTCTTGGGGAACAGGGCTTCCTACCAAGGCGTTCTTTAACCGATAAACTCATCTTT
CALGEQGFLPRRSLTDKLIF
>TRDJ1|-|-|TRDV1
TGTGCTCTTGGGGAAGGGGCCTTCCCACCCCGGGTGGCCGATAAACTCATCTTT
CALGEGAFPPRVADKLIF
>TRDJ1|TRDD3|medium-sized|TRDV1
TGTGCTCTTGGGGAACATTCCTCCACACCTCTACTGGGGGATACGCGCAGTACCGATAAACTCATCTTT
CALGEHSSTPLLGDTRSTDKLIF
>TRDJ1|TRDD3|-|TRDV1
TGTGCTCTTGGGGAATTCGGGGATACGACCGATAAACTCATCTTT
CALGEFGDTTDKLIF
>TRDJ1|TRDD3|-|TRDV1
TGTGCTCTTGGGGACCCACTTCCTACCGAAAGGAATGGGGGATACGCCCTACCCAAACTCATCTTT
CALGDPLPTERNGGYALPKLIF
>TRDJ1|-|medium-sized|TRDV1
TGTGCTCTTGGGGAACTATTTATCCCACACCCTACGCTGTCCGATAAACTCATCTTT
CALGELFIPHPTLSDKLIF
>TRDJ1|TRDD3|few|TRDV1
TGTGCTCTTGGGGTTATTTGGGGGATACTGAGTGGTCAGTACACCGATAAACTCATCTTT
CALGVIWGILSGQYTDKLIF
>TRDJ1|TRDD2|-|TRDV1
TGTGCTCTTGGGGAGTTTTCCTACTTGGTGGCGATGGCCGATAAACTCATCTTT
CALGEFSYLVAMADKLIF
>TRDJ1|TRDD3|-|TRDV1
TGTGCTCTTGGGGAATATCGCCTTCTTCGAGACTGGGGGTTCAGAGACACCGATAAACTCATCTTT
CALGEYRLLRDWGFRDTDKLIF
>TRDJ1|-|-|TRDV1
TGTGCTCTTGGGGAGACTCTTTCGTCCCTTTACACCGATAAACTCATCTTT
CALGETLSSLYTDKLIF
>TRDJ3|-|-|TRDV2
TGTGCCTGTGACCAGCGGGGAACATCCCGCTTCCGTGGCCGACAGATGTTTTTC
CACDQRGTSRFRGRQMFF
>TRDJ1|TRDD3|-|TRDV1
TGTGCTCTTGGGGAACCAGGGCCGAGTAGAGTTTCCTACCGTACTGGGGGAGGAGATAAACTCATCTTT
CALGEPGPSRVSYRTGGGDKLIF
>TRDJ1|TRDD3|few|TRDV1
TGTGCTCTTGGGGAAGCTCCCTCTCGTACTGGGGGATACCCGTACACCGATAAACTCATCTTT
CALGEAPSRTGGYPYTDKLIF
>TRDJ1|TRDD3|once|TRDV1
TGTGCTCTTGGGGAACCCTCCCTACGTGAGACTGGGGGAGGGACCGATAAACTCATCTTT
CALGEPSLRETGGGTDKLIF
>TRDJ1|TRDD3|-|TRDV1
TGTGCTCTTGGGGAAGGTTTCTACTCTGGGGGGACCACCGATAAACTCATCTTT
CALGEGFYSGGTTDKLIF
>TRDJ4|TRDD3|large|TRDV1
TGTGCTCTTGGGGAAGCCGCTACTCGTGAGAATGAGGGATACATAGCCAGACCCCTGATCTTT
CALGEAATRENEGYIARPLIF
>TRDJ2|-|-|TRDV1
TGTGCTCTTGGGGAACTGAGGGAAAATCGGATGACAGCACAACTCTTCTTT
CALGELRENRMTAQLFF
>TRDJ1|TRDD3|medium-sized|TRDV1
TGTGCTCTTGGGGAACTAGACTCCCCGACTACAAATCGGCGGGGGATGAATAAACTCATCTTT
CALGELDSPTTNRRGMNKLIF
>TRDJ1|TRDD3|-|TRDV1
TGTGCTCTTGGGTCAAAGGGGGGATACTGTAAACTCATCTTT
CALGSKGGYCKLIF
>TRDJ1|TRDD3|-|TRDV1
TGTGCCCTGTTAAGGGTTTCCTACGGAAATACTGGGGGATACGCGCTCAAGTACACCGATAAACTCATCTTT
CALLRVSYGNTGGYALKYTDKLIF
>TRDJ1|-|few|TRDV1
TGTGCTCTTGGGGAATATAGTAACTCCTACCCCGGGGGTTGGCACACCGATAAACTCATCTTT
CALGEYSNSYPGGWHTDKLIF
>TRDJ1|TRDD3|once|TRDV1
TGTGCTCTTGGGGACAACTTCCTACCCCTACTGGGGGATACGCGTCTCATCTTT
CALGDNFLPLLGDTRLIF
>TRDJ1|TRDD3|-|TRDV1
TGTGCTCTTGGGGATTCCAGGTGGGGGGCACTACTGGGGGATACTTCCGATAAACTCATCTTT
CALGDSRWGALLGDTSDKLIF
>TRDJ1|-|-|TRDV1
TGTGCTCTTGGGGAACTCCACCCTCCTCCACTCATCTTT
CALGELHPPPLIF